The 14 T cell receptor beta chains below come from one sample, sequenced in a study of neurological immune-mediated disorders. Each CDR3 protein is one row after TCRdb ran MiXCR on the 5' RACE reads. The repertoire holds about 66,000 distinct CDR3 sequences, with about 4% as singletons. Sequencing was carried out using PBMCs. These receptors were taken from a man aged 30 to 45 with multiple sclerosis.

About this clonotype itself: At one end, the junction sequence differs from germline, possibly due to a read error. V gene TRBV6-2 or TRBV6-3 combines with J gene TRBJ1-5; D is uncertain. This CDR3 is built from 14 residues. The germline V gene has CDR1 MNHEY and CDR2 SVGEGT. CDR3 sequence: CASSYYGSNQPQNF. CDR3 DNA: TGTGCCAGCAGTTACTACGGGAGCAATCAGCCCCAGAATTTT.

In this sample, this clonotype turned up many times. V usage is TRBV27 and J usage is TRBJ1-2; TRBD1 matches at 12 bases. The germline CDR1 and CDR2 sequences are MNHEY and SMNVEV (reference sequence). After removal of 2 bases from V and 7 bases from J, the junction contained 8 bases not matched to a gene. The CDR3 is 16 amino acids. CDR3 in amino acids: CASSLRGTGGSGGYTF. CDR3 in DNA: TGTGCCAGCAGTTTACGGGGGACAGGGGGCTCCGGTGGCTACACCTTC.

This clonotype has a count of ten or more. The chain links TRBV29-1 to TRBJ2-7, with D possibly TRBD2 on 7 matching bases. CDR1 and CDR2 from the germline V gene are SQVTM and ANQGSEA. Trimming pared 1 base from V and 2 bases from J, leaving 15 bases between. CDR3 length: 15 amino acids. The CDR3 protein is CSVEGGGDRPYEQYF. CDR3 DNA: TGCAGCGTTGAAGGCGGGGGAGACAGGCCCTACGAGCAGTACTTC.

This clonotype was seen many times. CDR3 nucleotides: TGTGCCAGCAGCCTTCAGGGAGGGAGGTCCTACGAGCAGTACTTC. It codes for CASSLQGGRSYEQYF. This chain uses TRBV5-5 with TRBJ2-7; 7 positions agree with TRBD2. J gave up 1 base and V 4 bases, and 8 bases lay outside the gene matches. This CDR3 contains 15 residues. The germline V gene encodes CDR1 SGHKS and CDR2 YYEKEE (reference sequence).

This clonotype was seen at least ten times. CDR3: CASSLEVNTEAFF. In DNA, the CDR3 is TGTGCCAGCAGTTTAGAAGTGAACACTGAAGCTTTCTTT. The genes are TRBV12-3 or TRBV12-4 and TRBJ1-1; no clear D gene. V was shortened by 1 base and J by 0 bases, with 3 bases between the two germline ends. This CDR3 is 13 amino acids long.

This clonotype was seen many times. The V and J genes are TRBV3-1 and TRBJ1-4; D remains ambiguous. The CDR3 is 17 amino acids. V was shortened by 3 bases and J by 5 bases, with 19 bases between the two germline ends. The germline gives CDR1 LGHDT, CDR2 YNNKEL (reference sequence). In DNA form, the CDR3 reads TGTGCCAGCAGCCACCGCTTTAGGGCAGGTAAAAATGAAAAACTGTTTTTT. Translating gives CASSHRFRAGKNEKLFF.

This clonotype was found many times. The genes are TRBV20-1 and TRBJ2-3, with D maybe TRBD2 (6 bases). The CDR3 spans 15 residues. The germline CDR1 and CDR2 sequences are DFQATT and SNEGSKA (reference sequence). Trimming took off 3 bases at V and 1 base at J, with 14 bases between the two ends. The CDR3 DNA reads as TGCAGTGCTAGCCCAGGCGGGGCGGGCACAGATACGCAGTATTTT. Translating gives CSASPGGAGTDTQYF.

Ten or more counts support this clonotype. The chain employs TRBV5-5 and TRBJ2-7; D could derive from TRBD1 or TRBD2 (6 bases each). V lost 0 bases to trimming and J lost 7 bases, with 23 bases between them. This CDR3 region has 17 residues. In germline, CDR1 is SGHKS, CDR2 YYEKEE (reference sequence). The chain's CDR3 is CASSLATLNRGRREQYF. For the CDR3, the DNA is TGTGCCAGCAGCTTGGCCACCCTCAACCGGGGGCGGCGGGAGCAGTACTTC.

This clonotype came up many times. V gene TRBV20-1 combines with J gene TRBJ1-6; 11 bases are a match to TRBD1. Germline CDR1 and CDR2: DFQATT and SNEGSKA (reference sequence). The CDR3 contains 14 residues. V lost 5 bases, J lost 8 bases, and 5 bases stayed unmatched. Here the CDR3 reads CSAPRTGGHSPLHF. In DNA form, the CDR3 reads TGCAGTGCTCCCCGGACAGGGGGCCATTCACCCCTCCACTTT.

This clonotype was seen ten or more times. The chain has TRBV5-1 and TRBJ2-1; the match to TRBD1 covers 7 bases. Looked up from germline, CDR1 is SGHRS and CDR2 is YFSETQ. This CDR3 spans 15 amino acids. V lost 0 bases and J lost 7; bases outside the gene matches: 7. CDR3 sequence: CASSLDGQQGNEQFF. The CDR3 coding sequence is TGCGCCAGCAGCTTGGATGGCCAACAGGGGAATGAGCAGTTCTTC.

This clonotype was picked up many times. The chain combines TRBV27 with TRBJ1-1, with D hard to call. V was pared by 2 bases and J by 6 bases, with 13 bases between. This CDR3 is built from 14 residues. CDR1 and CDR2 from the germline V gene are MNHEY and SMNVEV (reference sequence). The CDR3 nucleotides read TGTGCCAGCAGTTTAGACACCTTTGGGGCTGAAGCTTTCTTT. It translates to CASSLDTFGAEAFF.

This clonotype showed up many times. This chain uses TRBV12-3 or TRBV12-4 with TRBJ1-2; D call uncertain. There are 13 residues in the CDR3. Trimming left V 4 bases short and J 5 bases short, with 11 bases between. CDR3 amino acids: CASSSGVQYGYTF. DNA of the CDR3: TGTGCCAGCAGTTCCGGGGTTCAATATGGCTACACCTTC.

Ten or more counts support this clonotype. The V gene is TRBV7-9, the J gene TRBJ2-2; 7 bases agree with TRBD2. Trimming removed 3 bases from V and 4 bases from J; junction bases left unmatched: 5. Germline V gene lookup returns CDR1 SEHNR and CDR2 FQNEAQ (reference sequence). CDR3 length: 15 amino acids. The CDR3 loop reads CASSLMGGFTGELFF. As DNA, the CDR3 is TGTGCCAGCAGCTTGATGGGGGGGTTCACCGGGGAGCTGTTTTTT.

Written as DNA, the CDR3 is TGTGCCAGCAGTGAACGCCAGGGGCGGACAGATACGCAGTATTTT. Amino acids: CASSERQGRTDTQYF. The chain joins TRBV25-1 to TRBJ2-3; TRBD1 is a possible D gene (6 bases). V lost 2 bases to trimming and J lost 3 bases, with 12 bases between them. The germline gives CDR1 MGHDK, CDR2 SYGVNS. The CDR3 is 15 residues long.